What follows describes a single TCR beta chain. Its cognate antigen is unknown. Of the isolated RNA, all was reverse transcribed, and so the sequenced material was expressed TCRB transcripts. Repertoires were generated with immunoSEQ multiplex PCR, while TCRdb's copy carries only in-frame clones and drops some. The sample lists hundreds of thousands of clones; approximately 16% were seen once. The data originate from a study of beta chain features in type 1 diabetes. CDR1 is LGHNA and CDR2 is YNFKEQ in the germline V gene. The CDR3 runs 16 residues. V trimming: 3 bases; J trimming: 7 bases; junction bases outside the gene matches: 6. The study, taken as a whole, reports: For Type 1 diabetes patients, all four CD4+ subsets carried TCRB CDR3s that were moderately but significantly shorter.

This chain connects TRBV4-2 to TRBJ2-1; 13 bases match TRBD2. Material: naive CD4+ T cells from blood. This receptor was identified in a man aged 18 to 29 with type 1 diabetes. The CDR3 reads CASSQVLAGGPNEQFF. The DNA of the CDR3 is TGTGCCAGCAGCCAGGTACTAGCGGGAGGGCCAAATGAGCAGTTCTTC.